This T cell receptor beta chain was identified during a study of Graves' ophthalmopathy and Graves' hyperthyroidism. This CDR3 has 18 residues. Trimming pared 6 bases from V and 4 bases from J, leaving 27 bases between. Investigators amplified TCR beta CDR3 regions from RNA transcripts. HTBI primers primed a first-round RT-PCR, and a second-round multiplex PCR followed. TCRdb called the multiplex PCR reads again in MiXCR, with one record for every CDR3 protein. The sample yields some 750,000 distinct CDR3 sequences, 40% seen once. The sequence was collected from an adult man with Graves' ophthalmopathy. Sequencing input: peripheral blood. The rearrangement uses TRBV12-3 or TRBV12-4 and TRBJ2-5, with D possibly matching TRBD2 (6 bases). The CDR3 DNA is TGTGCCAGCAGCCAAGATCTCGGAGGGTTGATTTCGGGAGAGACCCAGTACTTC. This translates into CASSQDLGGLISGETQYF.